The 25 T cell receptor beta chains listed next were all sequenced from one sample in a study of T cells in Graves' hyperthyroidism and ophthalmopathy. TCR beta CDR3 region amplification was performed from RNA transcripts. With the HTBI primer set, the TCR CDR3 went through a first round of RT-PCR. TCRdb independently ran MiXCR on the multiplex PCR reads; one entry per CDR3 protein. The data contain around 300,000 distinct CDR3 sequences, roughly 13% of them seen just once; the ten biggest clones take up just under 25%. Specimen: blood. The origin of the receptors is a woman in her thirties with Graves' hyperthyroidism.

Only a few counts were recorded for this clonotype. This chain joins TRBV2 and TRBJ1-3; D gene uncertain. The CDR3 spans 13 residues. The germline V and J ends were trimmed by 6 bases and 4 bases, with 10 bases remaining between them. Germline lookup yields CDR1 SNHLY and CDR2 FYNNEI. The CDR3 sequence is CASRVTTGNTIYF. CDR3 nucleotides: TGTGCCAGCAGGGTGACAACCGGAAACACCATATATTTT.

CDR3 sequence: CASTALGTDEQFF. Here the CDR3 DNA reads TGTGCCAGCACGGCGCTAGGGACGGATGAGCAGTTCTTC. V usage is TRBV18 and J usage is TRBJ2-1; D may match TRBD1 or TRBD2 (5 bases each). The ends were cut back, 8 bases at V and 8 bases at J, with 16 bases in the middle. There are 13 residues in the CDR3. Per the germline V gene, CDR1 is KGHSH and CDR2 is LQKENI.

Concerning this clonotype itself: This may come from a read error, since a much larger clone is one base off. The V call is TRBV19, the J call TRBJ1-5; 7 nucleotides line up with TRBD1. V shed 2 bases and J 0 bases; nucleotides not matched to a gene: 1. The length of the CDR3 is 15 residues. The germline V gene encodes CDR1 LNHDA and CDR2 SQIVND (reference sequence). In nucleotides, the CDR3 is TGTGCCAGTAGTATAAGACAGGGTAGCAATCAGCCCCAGCATTTT. Its protein product is CASSIRQGSNQPQHF.

This clonotype was counted at least ten times. The V and J genes are TRBV27 and TRBJ2-7; the D call may be TRBD1 or TRBD2 (6 bases each). V was shortened by 8 bases and J by 4 bases, with 21 bases between the two germline ends. Germline loops: CDR1 MNHEY, CDR2 SMNVEV (reference sequence). The CDR3 consists of 15 residues. CDR3: CASGRLQGGNYEQYF. CDR3 coding DNA: TGTGCCAGCGGCAGACTACAGGGAGGTAATTACGAGCAGTACTTC.

The chain joins TRBV19 to TRBJ2-5; 14 nucleotides align to TRBD2. CDR3 size: 16 residues. Germline V gene data show CDR1 as LNHDA and CDR2 as SQIVND (reference sequence). After removal of 2 bases from V and 3 bases from J, the junction contained 2 bases not matched to a gene. The CDR3 sequence is CASSIMGLAGEETQYF. DNA for the CDR3: TGTGCCAGTAGTATAATGGGACTAGCGGGAGAAGAGACCCAGTACTTC.

The chain couples TRBV7-9 to TRBJ1-5, with D perhaps matching TRBD1 (5 bases). CDR1 and CDR2 from the germline V gene are SEHNR and FQNEAQ (reference sequence). V gave up 3 bases and J gave up 1 base, with 13 bases separating them. The CDR3 has 16 residues. CDR3 protein: CASSFWGAGSNQPQHF. In DNA, the CDR3 is TGTGCCAGCAGCTTTTGGGGCGCGGGAAGCAATCAGCCCCAGCATTTT.

This clonotype appeared a single time. The chain carries TRBV9 and TRBJ2-1; 8 bases fit TRBD2. This CDR3 is built from 16 residues. Looked up from germline, CDR1 is SGDLS and CDR2 is YYNGEE. V shed 0 bases, J shed 9 bases, and the junction held 11 bases outside the gene matches. The CDR3 region is CASSVEPSGSTVEQFF. The CDR3 nucleotides read TGTGCCAGCAGCGTAGAGCCCAGCGGGAGTACAGTTGAGCAGTTCTTC.

The sample holds many counts of this clonotype. This chain connects TRBV6-1 to TRBJ1-5; D gene unclear. Trimming cost V 4 bases and J 1 base, with 8 bases left between them. The germline CDR1 and CDR2 sequences are MNHNS and SASEGT. This CDR3 contains 14 residues. The DNA for the CDR3 is TGTGCCAGCAGTGTGACCGGGAGCAATCAGCCCCAGCATTTT. It is translated as CASSVTGSNQPQHF.

This clonotype was seen repeatedly, ten times or more. This chain uses TRBV10-1 with TRBJ2-3, with unresolved D. CDR3 size: 13 residues. Trimming removed 0 bases from V and 4 bases from J, with 5 bases in between. Germline lookup yields CDR1 WNHNN and CDR2 SYGVQD (reference sequence). The CDR3 DNA sequence: TGCGCCAGCAGTGAGTCGTTGGCAGATACGCAGTATTTT. It is translated as CASSESLADTQYF.

The chain couples TRBV30 to TRBJ2-3; 7 nucleotides agree with TRBD2. Unmatched junction bases numbered 12, after V lost 4 bases and J lost 8 bases. Per germline, CDR1 GTSNPN and CDR2 SVGIG (reference sequence). The CDR3 runs to 14 residues. The CDR3 region is CAWMSAAGVVTQYF. The CDR3 nucleotides read TGTGCCTGGATGTCAGCGGCGGGAGTGGTTACGCAGTATTTT.

Many counts were recorded for this clonotype. The chain combines TRBV27 with TRBJ2-6; D call uncertain. The germline CDR1 and CDR2 sequences are MNHEY and SMNVEV (reference sequence). Trimming took off 6 bases at V and 0 bases at J, with 12 bases between the two ends. The CDR3 loop spans 16 amino acids. The CDR3 region is CASRSPWGSGANVLTF. The CDR3 DNA reads TGTGCCAGCAGATCACCATGGGGCTCTGGGGCCAACGTCCTGACTTTC.

This clonotype came up a few times. The chain combines TRBV6-1 with TRBJ2-1; a weak D match, TRBD2 (6 bases). Germline CDR1 and CDR2: MNHNS and SASEGT. This CDR3 comprises 15 residues. Trimming cost V 10 bases and J 0 bases, with 16 bases left between them. The DNA for the CDR3 is TGTGCCATCGAAGAGTACGGGAGCTCCTACAATGAGCAGTTCTTC. This codes for CAIEEYGSSYNEQFF.

This clonotype has a count of ten or more. This chain links TRBV14 with TRBJ2-1; 9 bases are shared with TRBD2. V gave up 0 bases and J gave up 7 bases; unmatched junction bases: 7. Germline lookup yields CDR1 SGHDN and CDR2 FVKESK. The CDR3 is 16 residues long. Here the CDR3 DNA reads TGTGCCAGCAGCCAAGAAGTTATGGGACTAGCAAATGAGCAGTTCTTC. Its protein is CASSQEVMGLANEQFF.

Comment on this clonotype: Being one base from a much bigger clone, this may be a read error. This chain joins TRBV28 and TRBJ2-5; 8 bases align to TRBD2. The CDR3 is 15 amino acids. Germline V gene sequence: CDR1 MDHEN, CDR2 SYDVKM. CDR3 DNA: TGTGCCGGCAGTTTAATTAGCGGGATACAAGAGACCCAGTACTTC. Translated, it gives CAGSLISGIQETQYF.

There are a few counts of this clonotype. The CDR3 protein is CASSQDTGYSGETQYF. The CDR3 nucleotides read TGCGCCAGCAGCCAAGATACGGGGTACTCCGGGGAGACCCAGTACTTC. The chain combines TRBV4-1 with TRBJ2-5, with D possibly matching TRBD2 (5 bases). Germline V gives CDR1 MGHRA, CDR2 YSYEKL. V lost 0 bases and J 5 bases, leaving 16 bases between the germline ends. This CDR3 is 16 amino acids long.

This clonotype was seen ten or more times. The V call is TRBV28, the J call TRBJ1-6; no firm D call. This CDR3 contains 14 residues. Trimming left V 2 bases short and J 5 bases short, with 7 bases between. From germline, CDR1 is MDHEN and CDR2 SYDVKM. The CDR3 protein is CASSLGQDNSPLHF. The CDR3 nucleotides are TGTGCCAGCAGTTTAGGGCAGGATAATTCACCCCTCCACTTT.

This clonotype was seen only a few times. This rearrangement joins TRBV20-1 to TRBJ2-2; D ambiguous. Germline values: CDR1 DFQATT, CDR2 SNEGSKA (reference sequence). CDR3 length equals 13 residues. V dropped 6 bases and J dropped 5 bases, with 13 bases sitting between them. DNA for the CDR3: TGCAGTGCCAGCCCTCTATCGACCGGGGAGCTGTTTTTT. It is translated as CSASPLSTGELFF.

CDR3 nucleotide sequence: TGCGCCAGCAGCCAACGACAGGAAAAACTGTTTTTT. Its translation: CASSQRQEKLFF. The chain links TRBV4-1 to TRBJ1-4; possible D gene TRBD1, 5 bases. V was pared by 2 bases and J by 8 bases, with 6 bases between. The germline V gene has CDR1 MGHRA and CDR2 YSYEKL. This CDR3 spans 12 amino acids.

The V gene is TRBV7-2, the J gene TRBJ2-5; D unresolved. The CDR3 runs to 13 residues. CDR1 and CDR2 (germline): SGHTA, FQGNSA. V lost 0 bases and J lost 3, with 5 bases in between. CDR3 in amino acids: CASSLAVKETQYF. For the CDR3, the DNA is TGTGCCAGCAGCTTAGCGGTCAAAGAGACCCAGTACTTC.

This clonotype was detected ten times or more. The V call is TRBV28, the J call TRBJ2-1; 7 nucleotides align to TRBD1. V shed 3 bases and J 7 bases; nucleotides not matched to a gene: 6. The CDR3 totals 14 residues. Looked up from germline, CDR1 is MDHEN and CDR2 is SYDVKM. CDR3 sequence: CASSLEDRRNEQFF. In DNA form, the CDR3 reads TGTGCCAGCAGTTTGGAGGACAGGCGGAATGAGCAGTTCTTC. The full variable domain, its missing parts supplied by reference TRBV28 and TRBJ2-1, is DVKVTQSSRYLVKRTGEKVFLECVQDMDHENMFWYRQDPGLGLRLIYFSYDVKMKEKGDIPEGYSVSREKKERFSLILESASTNQTSMYLCASSLEDRRNEQFFGPGTRLTVL.

Many counts were recorded for this clonotype. The chain combines TRBV2 with TRBJ2-7; D tentatively fits TRBD1 or TRBD2 (6 bases each). The CDR3 consists of 14 residues. Germline loops: CDR1 SNHLY, CDR2 FYNNEI. V was clipped by 5 bases and J by 3 bases, with 14 bases between them. The CDR3 reads CASSRGRGIYEQYF. The CDR3 bases are TGTGCCAGCAGTCGGGGGCGGGGTATCTACGAGCAGTACTTC.

In this sample, this clonotype turned up many times. The chain links TRBV12-5 to TRBJ2-1; 8 nucleotides agree with TRBD2. The CDR3 covers 16 residues. The germline V gene encodes CDR1 LGHNT and CDR2 FRNRAP. The J segment lost 4 bases and the V segment lost 3 bases, leaving 8 bases of the junction unmatched. CDR3 bases: TGTGCTAGTGGTTTCTTACGGGCGGGAGGTTACAATGAGCAGTTCTTC. This translates into CASGFLRAGGYNEQFF.

The sample holds many counts of this clonotype. The chain couples TRBV11-2 to TRBJ2-2; D perhaps matches TRBD1 (6 bases). This CDR3 spans 14 amino acids. Trimming left V 2 bases short and J 6 bases short, with 10 bases between. Germline V lookup: CDR1 SGHAT, CDR2 FQNNGV. The CDR3 region is CASSLLGAAGELFF. CDR3 DNA: TGTGCCAGCAGCTTATTGGGGGCGGCCGGGGAGCTGTTTTTT.

There are a few counts of this clonotype. Germline and junction disagree at one end, which may indicate a read error. V usage is TRBV3-1 and J usage is TRBJ2-2, with no clear D. Per the germline V gene, CDR1 is LGHDT and CDR2 is YNNKEL (reference sequence). The CDR3 length is 13 residues. DNA of the CDR3: TGTGCCAGCAGCCAAGGTCGGACCGAGGAGCTGTTTTTT. Translated: CASSQGRTEELFF. Full variable domain (outside the CDR3, taken from reference TRBV3-1 and TRBJ2-2): DTAVSQTPKYLVTQMGNDKSIKCEQNLGHDTMYWYKQDSKKFLKIMFSYNNKELIINETVPNRFSPKSPDKAHLNLHINSLELGDSAVYFCASSQGRTEELFFGEGSRLTVL.

This chain's CDR3 is CASSLAGSGRPLNTGELFF. DNA for the CDR3: TGCGCCAGCAGCTTGGCCGGGAGCGGGAGGCCCCTGAACACCGGGGAGCTGTTTTTT. The chain has TRBV5-1 and TRBJ2-2; 9 bases are a match to TRBD2. Germline lookup yields CDR1 SGHRS and CDR2 YFSETQ. The CDR3 totals 19 residues. J gave up 1 base and V 0 bases, and 10 bases lay outside the gene matches.